These 10 T cell receptor beta chains were sequenced from one sample in a study of T cells in Graves' hyperthyroidism and ophthalmopathy. Amplification yielded TCR beta CDR3 regions, with RNA transcripts as the source. The HTBI primer set served for first-round RT-PCR of the TCR CDR3. MiXCR, run by TCRdb on the multiplex PCR reads, gives a single entry per CDR3 protein. The sample records fewer than 400,000 distinct CDR3 sequences, 20% to 25% being singletons. Sequenced material: blood. The receptor source for this set is a man between 50 and 59 years old with Graves' hyperthyroidism.

In this sample, this clonotype turned up a few times. The J gene is TRBJ2-1, the V gene TRBV29-1, with TRBD2 as a possible D gene (6 bases). Germline V gene data show CDR1 as SQVTM and CDR2 as ANQGSEA. The CDR3 covers 13 residues. Trimming removed 7 bases at V and 0 bases at J, with 10 bases between. DNA of the CDR3: TGCAGCGGTAGCGGCAGCTCCTACAATGAGCAGTTCTTC. It codes for CSGSGSSYNEQFF.

The chain links TRBV28 to TRBJ1-4; D is undetermined. V lost 2 bases and J 11 bases, leaving 9 bases between the germline ends. The CDR3 sequence is 12 residues long. CDR1 is MDHEN, CDR2 SYDVKM, per germline. The CDR3 sequence: CASSLGPRKLFF. The CDR3 nucleotides are TGTGCCAGCAGTTTAGGTCCGAGGAAACTGTTTTTT.

This chain joins TRBV28 and TRBJ2-2, with 12 bases that match TRBD2. CDR1 MDHEN and CDR2 SYDVKM come from the germline V gene. This CDR3 has 16 residues. With V trimmed by 5 bases and J by 3 bases, 4 bases remained unmatched. The CDR3 is CASSVGTSGYTGELFF. The CDR3 DNA sequence: TGTGCCAGCAGTGTTGGGACTAGCGGGTACACCGGGGAGCTGTTTTTT.

This clonotype has at least ten counts. This sequence joins TRBV7-3 and TRBJ2-3; no reliable D call. The germline V gene has CDR1 SGHTA and CDR2 FQGTGA. The CDR3 consists of 16 residues. V was clipped by 5 bases and J by 0 bases, with 15 bases between them. Written as DNA, the CDR3 is TGTGCCAGCAGCCCCTTCGGTCCCTGGAGCACAGATACGCAGTATTTT. It codes for CASSPFGPWSTDTQYF.

This clonotype was detected many times. The chain combines TRBV2 with TRBJ2-5, with unresolved D. CDR1 SNHLY and CDR2 FYNNEI come from the germline V gene. The CDR3 has 12 residues. The V end was cut by 4 bases, the J end by 3 bases, with 6 bases between. The CDR3 sequence is CASSGGKETQYF. The CDR3, as DNA: TGTGCCAGCAGTGGTGGGAAAGAGACCCAGTACTTC.

To note about this clonotype: This sequence may be a read error, since a much larger clone differs from it by one base. This chain links TRBV18 with TRBJ2-5; no clear D. This CDR3 contains 13 residues. Germline V CDR1 and CDR2: KGHSH, LQKENI. The CDR3 DNA reads as TGTGCCGGCTCACCATCTTTATTTGAGACCCAGTACTTC. It encodes CAGSPSLFETQYF.

This clonotype was seen repeatedly, ten times or more. The chain has TRBV11-3 and TRBJ2-1, with D possibly being TRBD2 (5 bases). CDR3 size: 14 residues. CDR1 and CDR2 from the germline V gene are SGHNT and YENEEA. The ends were cut back, 2 bases at V and 3 bases at J, with 8 bases in the middle. CDR3 sequence (DNA): TGTGCCAGCAGCTTAACCGGACTCTACAATGAGCAGTTCTTC. Its translation: CASSLTGLYNEQFF.

V usage is TRBV24-1 and J usage is TRBJ2-3, with D perhaps TRBD1 (6 bases). Trimming took 2 bases from V and 10 from J, leaving 12 bases between them. Germline CDR1 and CDR2: KGHDR and SFDVKD. The CDR3 length is 13 residues. The chain's CDR3 is CATSDSTGWAQYF. DNA for the CDR3: TGTGCCACCAGTGATTCTACAGGGTGGGCGCAGTATTTT.

This clonotype turned up a few times. J is TRBJ2-2 and V is TRBV28; the D gene is possibly TRBD1 (5 bases). Germline CDR1 is MDHEN and CDR2 is SYDVKM. V lost 6 bases to trimming and J lost 3 bases, with 14 bases between them. The CDR3 has 15 residues. CDR3 sequence: CASSGQLGYTGELFF. In DNA form, the CDR3 reads TGTGCCAGCAGCGGACAACTGGGATACACCGGGGAGCTGTTTTTT.

V is TRBV5-1 and J is TRBJ2-3, with D unclear. This CDR3 region has 14 residues. Trimming cost V 3 bases and J 2 bases, with 10 bases left between them. CDR1 and CDR2 (germline): SGHRS, YFSETQ. The CDR3 region has the DNA TGCGCCAGCAGCTACGACTGGAACACAGATACGCAGTATTTT. This codes for CASSYDWNTDTQYF.